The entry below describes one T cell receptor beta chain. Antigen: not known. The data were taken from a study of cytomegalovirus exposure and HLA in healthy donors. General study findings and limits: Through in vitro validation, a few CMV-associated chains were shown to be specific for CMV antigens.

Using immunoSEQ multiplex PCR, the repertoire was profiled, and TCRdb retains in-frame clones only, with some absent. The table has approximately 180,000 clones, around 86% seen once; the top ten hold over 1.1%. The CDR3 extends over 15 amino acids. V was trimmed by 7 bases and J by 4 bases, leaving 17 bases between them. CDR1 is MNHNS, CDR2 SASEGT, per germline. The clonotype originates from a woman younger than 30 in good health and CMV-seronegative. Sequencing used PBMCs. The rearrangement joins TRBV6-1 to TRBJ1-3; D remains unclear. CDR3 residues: CASTTSPALGNTIYF. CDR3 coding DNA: TGTGCCAGCACGACTAGTCCGGCTCTGGGAAACACCATATATTTT.